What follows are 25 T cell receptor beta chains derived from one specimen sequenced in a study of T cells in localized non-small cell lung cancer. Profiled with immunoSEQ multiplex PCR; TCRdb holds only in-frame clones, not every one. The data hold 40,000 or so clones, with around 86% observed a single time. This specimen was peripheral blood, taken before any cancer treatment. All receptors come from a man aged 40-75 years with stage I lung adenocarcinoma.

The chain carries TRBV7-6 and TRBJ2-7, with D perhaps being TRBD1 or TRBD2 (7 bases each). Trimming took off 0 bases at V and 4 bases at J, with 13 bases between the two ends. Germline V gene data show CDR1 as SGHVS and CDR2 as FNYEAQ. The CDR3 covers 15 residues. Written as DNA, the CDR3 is TGTGCCAGCAGCTTAGCCGCAGGGGGGGATTACGAGCAGTACTTC. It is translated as CASSLAAGGDYEQYF.

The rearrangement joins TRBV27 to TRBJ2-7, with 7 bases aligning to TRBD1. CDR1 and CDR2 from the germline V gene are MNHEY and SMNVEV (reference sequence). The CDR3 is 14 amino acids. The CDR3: CSPTGKGMRHEQYF. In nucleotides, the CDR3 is TGTTCCCCGACAGGGAAAGGGATGCGGCACGAGCAGTACTTC.

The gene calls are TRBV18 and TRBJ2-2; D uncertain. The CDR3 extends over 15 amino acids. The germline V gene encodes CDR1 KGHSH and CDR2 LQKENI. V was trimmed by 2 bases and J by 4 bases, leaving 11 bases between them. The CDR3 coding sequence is TGTGCCAGCTCACCAAGGCTAGTGGGCACCGGGGAGCTGTTTTTT. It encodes CASSPRLVGTGELFF.

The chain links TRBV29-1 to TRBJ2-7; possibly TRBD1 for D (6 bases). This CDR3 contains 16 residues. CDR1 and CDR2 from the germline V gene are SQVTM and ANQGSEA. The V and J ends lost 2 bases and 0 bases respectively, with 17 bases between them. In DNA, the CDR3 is TGCAGCGTTGAAAGGGAGTTGGGGGCCAGCTCCTACGAGCAGTACTTC. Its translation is CSVERELGASSYEQYF.

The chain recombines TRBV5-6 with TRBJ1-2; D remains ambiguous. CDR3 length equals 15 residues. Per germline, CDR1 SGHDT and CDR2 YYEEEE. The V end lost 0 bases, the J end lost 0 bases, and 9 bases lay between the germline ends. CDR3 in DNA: TGTGCCAGCAGCTTGGGGCGGGCAGCTAACTATGGCTACACCTTC. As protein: CASSLGRAANYGYTF.

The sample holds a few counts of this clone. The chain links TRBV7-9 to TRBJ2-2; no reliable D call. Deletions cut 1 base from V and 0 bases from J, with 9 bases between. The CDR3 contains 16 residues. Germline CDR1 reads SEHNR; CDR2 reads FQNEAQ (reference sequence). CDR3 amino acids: CASSLGGVSNTGELFF. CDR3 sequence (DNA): TGTGCCAGCAGCTTAGGTGGGGTATCGAACACCGGGGAGCTGTTTTTT.

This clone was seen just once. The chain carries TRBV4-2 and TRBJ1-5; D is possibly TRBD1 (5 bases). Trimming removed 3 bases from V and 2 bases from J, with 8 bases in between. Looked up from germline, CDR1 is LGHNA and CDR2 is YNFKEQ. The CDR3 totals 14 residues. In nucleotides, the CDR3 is TGTGCCAGCAGCCATCGGGACGGCAATCAGCCCCAGCATTTT. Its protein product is CASSHRDGNQPQHF.

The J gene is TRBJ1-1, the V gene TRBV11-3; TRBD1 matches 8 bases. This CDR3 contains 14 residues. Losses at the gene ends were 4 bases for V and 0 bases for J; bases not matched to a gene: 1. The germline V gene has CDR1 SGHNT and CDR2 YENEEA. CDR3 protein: CASSSRGLNTEAFF. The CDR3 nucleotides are TGTGCCAGCAGCTCCAGGGGGCTGAACACTGAAGCTTTCTTT.

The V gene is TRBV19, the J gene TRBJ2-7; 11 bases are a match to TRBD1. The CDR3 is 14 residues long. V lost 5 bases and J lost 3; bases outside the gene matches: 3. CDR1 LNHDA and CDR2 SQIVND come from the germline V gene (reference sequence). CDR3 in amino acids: CASSPGTGGYEQYF. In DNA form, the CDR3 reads TGTGCCAGTAGTCCAGGGACAGGGGGCTACGAGCAGTACTTC.

The CDR3 spells CASSRYQETQYF. In DNA, the CDR3 is TGTGCCAGCAGCAGGTACCAAGAGACCCAGTACTTC. The V call is TRBV5-5, the J call TRBJ2-5; no reliable D call. This CDR3 comprises 12 residues. The germline CDR1 and CDR2 sequences are SGHKS and YYEKEE (reference sequence). V shed 4 bases and J shed 0 bases, with 4 bases lying between them. The full variable domain, in which reference TRBV5-5 and TRBJ2-5 provide the parts outside the CDR3, is DAGVTQSPTHLIKTRGQQVTLRCSPISGHKSVSWYQQVLGQGPQFIFQYYEKEERGRGNFPDRFSARQFPNYSSELNVNALLLGDSALYLCASSRYQETQYFGPGTRLLVL.

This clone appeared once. CDR3 region: CASKGRGSTYEQYF. The CDR3 DNA is TGTGCCAGCAAGGGACGAGGGTCGACCTACGAGCAGTACTTC. The V call is TRBV28, the J call TRBJ2-7; D could derive from TRBD1 or TRBD2 (5 bases each). CDR1 is MDHEN and CDR2 is SYDVKM in the germline V gene. The CDR3 contains 14 residues. Trimming pared 7 bases from V and 2 bases from J, leaving 15 bases between.

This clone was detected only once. The CDR3 protein is CASRTHQGFTDTQYF. The CDR3 DNA sequence: TGTGCCAGCAGAACTCACCAGGGTTTTACAGATACGCAGTATTTT. V is TRBV27 and J is TRBJ2-3; a weak D match, TRBD1 (5 bases). Germline CDR1 is MNHEY and CDR2 is SMNVEV (reference sequence). This CDR3 has 15 residues. V dropped 6 bases and J dropped 3 bases, with 16 bases sitting between them.

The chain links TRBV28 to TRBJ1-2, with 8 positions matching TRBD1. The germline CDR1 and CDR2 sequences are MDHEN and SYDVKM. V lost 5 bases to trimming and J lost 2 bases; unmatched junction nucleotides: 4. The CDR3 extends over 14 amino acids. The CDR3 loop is CASSPRTGNYGYTF. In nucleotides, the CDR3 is TGTGCCAGCAGTCCGCGGACAGGGAACTATGGCTACACCTTC.

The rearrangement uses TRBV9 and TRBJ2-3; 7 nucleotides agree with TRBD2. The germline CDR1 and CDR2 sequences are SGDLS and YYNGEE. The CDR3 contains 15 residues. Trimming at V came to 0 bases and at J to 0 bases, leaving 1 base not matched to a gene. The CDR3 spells CASSVGSGSTDTQYF. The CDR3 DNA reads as TGTGCCAGCAGCGTAGGTAGCGGGAGCACAGATACGCAGTATTTT.

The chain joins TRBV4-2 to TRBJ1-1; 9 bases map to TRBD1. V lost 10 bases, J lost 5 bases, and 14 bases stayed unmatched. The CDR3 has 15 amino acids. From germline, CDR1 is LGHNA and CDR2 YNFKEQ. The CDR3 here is CATISRQGVRTEAFF. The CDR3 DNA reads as TGTGCCACTATCTCAAGACAGGGGGTAAGGACTGAAGCTTTCTTT.

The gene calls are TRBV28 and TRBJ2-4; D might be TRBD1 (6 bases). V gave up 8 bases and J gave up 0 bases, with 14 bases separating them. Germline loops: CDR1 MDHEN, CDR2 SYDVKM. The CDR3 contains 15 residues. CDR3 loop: CASEQGLLAKNIQYF. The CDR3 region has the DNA TGTGCCAGCGAGCAGGGGCTACTAGCCAAAAACATTCAGTACTTC.

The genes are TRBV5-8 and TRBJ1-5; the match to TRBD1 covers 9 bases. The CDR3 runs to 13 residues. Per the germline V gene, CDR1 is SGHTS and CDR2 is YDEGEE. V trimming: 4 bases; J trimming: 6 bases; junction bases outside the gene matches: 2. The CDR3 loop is CASSRDRVQPQHF. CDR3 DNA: TGTGCCAGCAGCCGGGACAGGGTTCAGCCCCAGCATTTT.

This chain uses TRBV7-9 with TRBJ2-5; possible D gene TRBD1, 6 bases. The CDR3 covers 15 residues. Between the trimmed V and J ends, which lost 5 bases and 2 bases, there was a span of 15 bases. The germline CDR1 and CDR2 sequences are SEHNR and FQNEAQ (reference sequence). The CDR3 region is CASSHGTQHQETQYF. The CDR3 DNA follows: TGTGCCAGCAGCCACGGGACACAGCATCAAGAGACCCAGTACTTC.

The CDR3 sequence is CASSQDMGRANEKLFF. For the CDR3, the DNA is TGTGCCAGCAGCCAGGACATGGGGCGGGCTAATGAAAAACTGTTTTTT. The J gene is TRBJ1-4, the V gene TRBV4-2; a possible D gene is TRBD1 (5 bases). V lost 3 bases and J lost 3, with 14 bases in between. The CDR3 contains 16 residues. Germline V CDR1 and CDR2: LGHNA, YNFKEQ.

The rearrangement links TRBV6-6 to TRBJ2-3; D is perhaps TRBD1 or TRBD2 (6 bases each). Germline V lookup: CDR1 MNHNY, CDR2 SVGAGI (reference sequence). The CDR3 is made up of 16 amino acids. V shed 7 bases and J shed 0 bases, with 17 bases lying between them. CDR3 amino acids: CASNQGGRFSTDTQYF. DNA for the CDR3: TGTGCCAGCAACCAAGGGGGGAGGTTTAGCACAGATACGCAGTATTTT.

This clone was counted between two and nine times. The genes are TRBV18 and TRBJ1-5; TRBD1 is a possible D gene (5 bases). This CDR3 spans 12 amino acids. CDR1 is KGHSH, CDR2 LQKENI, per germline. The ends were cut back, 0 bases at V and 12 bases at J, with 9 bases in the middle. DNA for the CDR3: TGTGCCAGCTCACCACCGACGGGGGGCCAGCATTTT. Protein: CASSPPTGGQHF. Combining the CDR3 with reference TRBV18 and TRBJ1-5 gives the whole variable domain NAGVMQNPRHLVRRRGQEARLRCSPMKGHSHVYWYRQLPEEGLKFMVYLQKENIIDESGMPKERFSAEFPKEGPSILRIQQVVRGDSAAYFCASSPPTGGQHFGDGTRLSIL.

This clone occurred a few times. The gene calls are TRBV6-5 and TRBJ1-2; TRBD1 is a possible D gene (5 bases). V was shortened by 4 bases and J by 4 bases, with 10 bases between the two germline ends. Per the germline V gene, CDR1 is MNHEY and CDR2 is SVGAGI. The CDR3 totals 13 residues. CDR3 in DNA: TGTGCCAGCAGTTTTGGGGGGGGCTATGGCTACACCTTC. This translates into CASSFGGGYGYTF.

The CDR3 sequence: CASSQWGAPYEQYF. Written as DNA, the CDR3 is TGTGCCAGCAGCCAATGGGGGGCCCCCTACGAGCAGTACTTC. V and J are TRBV14 and TRBJ2-7, with D perhaps being TRBD1 or TRBD2 (6 bases each). The CDR3 has 14 residues. Germline-derived CDR1 and CDR2 are SGHDN and FVKESK. V dropped 2 bases and J dropped 2 bases, with 10 bases sitting between them. Drawing the rest from reference TRBV14 and TRBJ2-7, the complete variable domain is EAGVTQFPSHSVIEKGQTVTLRCDPISGHDNLYWYRRVMGKEIKFLLHFVKESKQDESGMPNNRFLAERTGGTYSTLKVQPAELEDSGVYFCASSQWGAPYEQYFGPGTRLTVT.

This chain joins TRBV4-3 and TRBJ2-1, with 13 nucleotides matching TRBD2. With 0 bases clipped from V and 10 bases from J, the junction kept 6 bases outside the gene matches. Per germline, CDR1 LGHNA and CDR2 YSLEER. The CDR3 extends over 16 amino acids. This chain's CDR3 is CASSQDTSGRAPEQFF. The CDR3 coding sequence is TGCGCCAGCAGCCAAGATACTAGCGGGAGGGCCCCCGAGCAGTTCTTC.

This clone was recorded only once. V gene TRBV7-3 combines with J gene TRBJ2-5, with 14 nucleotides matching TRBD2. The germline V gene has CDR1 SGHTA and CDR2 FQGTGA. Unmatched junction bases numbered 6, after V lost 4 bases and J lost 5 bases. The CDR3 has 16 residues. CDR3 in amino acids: CASSSGLAGGWETQYF. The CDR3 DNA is TGTGCCAGCAGCTCAGGACTAGCGGGAGGCTGGGAGACCCAGTACTTC.